A selection of T cell receptor beta chains follows, all from one sample in a study of cytomegalovirus exposure and HLA in healthy donors. Repertoires were generated with immunoSEQ multiplex PCR, while TCRdb's copy carries only in-frame clones and drops some. This repertoire shows about 190,000 clones, approximately 78% found once; its top ten account for around 0.8%. The specimen sequenced was PBMCs. The receptors shown here come from a woman younger than 30 in good health and CMV-seronegative. Both conserved end residues are part of each CDR3. A D gene is named only where the DNA matches it firmly. Size is stated for part of the rows, as once, few or many counts, or as a class when the clone is expanded.

abundance	v_gene	d_gene	j_gene	CDR3aa	CDR3nt
.	TRBV5-8	TRBD2	TRBJ2-1	CASSYMLTSGRHNEQFF	TGTGCCAGCAGCTACATGTTAACTAGCGGGAGGCACAATGAGCAGTTCTTC
.	TRBV5-1	TRBD2	TRBJ2-1	CASSPGLAGAGEQFF	TGCGCCAGCAGCCCGGGACTAGCGGGGGCAGGTGAGCAGTTCTTC
.	TRBV2	TRBD2	TRBJ2-2	CATLLAGGPNTGELFF	TGTGCCACCCTCCTAGCGGGGGGGCCGAACACCGGGGAGCTGTTTTTT
.	TRBV30	TRBD2	TRBJ2-1	CAWGRTSGTPGQFF	TGTGCCTGGGGACGGACTAGCGGGACCCCTGGGCAGTTCTTC
.	TRBV7-9	.	TRBJ2-3	CASGGTSTDTQYF	TGTGCCAGCGGGGGGACTAGCACAGATACGCAGTATTTT
.	TRBV7-2	TRBD1	TRBJ2-3	CASSIRDRGFSVYDTQYF	TGTGCCAGCAGCATCCGGGACAGGGGGTTCTCTGTTTACGATACGCAGTATTTT
.	TRBV28	TRBD2	TRBJ2-5	CASSWDAGGGTQYF	TGTGCCAGCAGTTGGGACGCGGGGGGGGGAACCCAGTACTTC
once	TRBV5-1	TRBD2	TRBJ2-7	CASSPRASGGLTSSYEQYF	TGCGCCAGCAGCCCCCGGGCTAGCGGGGGGCTAACTAGCTCCTACGAGCAGTACTTC
.	TRBV18	TRBD2	TRBJ2-3	CASSQTLAGGTDTQYF	TGTGCCAGCTCACAAACTCTAGCGGGGGGAACAGATACGCAGTATTTT
.	TRBV27	TRBD2	TRBJ2-1	CASSPLAGGAYNEQFF	TGTGCCAGCAGTCCACTGGCGGGAGGAGCCTACAATGAGCAGTTCTTC
few	TRBV5-1	.	TRBJ1-1	CASSWGGEGTEAFF	TGCGCCAGCAGCTGGGGCGGGGAGGGCACTGAAGCTTTCTTT
few	TRBV18	.	TRBJ2-2	CASSPMGANTGELFF	TGTGCCAGCTCACCAATGGGAGCGAACACCGGGGAGCTGTTTTTT
once	TRBV6-5	TRBD1	TRBJ1-5	CASRRGTGSNQPQHF	TGTGCCAGCAGGCGAGGGACAGGGAGCAATCAGCCCCAGCATTTT
.	TRBV9	.	TRBJ1-6	CASSVGTTSGGSPLHF	TGTGCCAGCAGCGTTGGTACAACCTCGGGGGGTTCACCCCTCCACTTT
.	TRBV28	TRBD2	TRBJ2-2	CASSSGTSGWGTGELFF	TGTGCCAGCAGTTCGGGGACTAGCGGGTGGGGAACCGGGGAGCTGTTTTTT
.	TRBV14	.	TRBJ2-5	CASSQDKGKETQYF	TGTGCCAGCAGCCAAGATAAGGGGAAAGAGACCCAGTACTTC
.	TRBV10-3	.	TRBJ1-3	CAMRESTTSGNTIYF	TGTGCCATGCGGGAGAGCACGACCTCTGGAAACACCATATATTTT
.	TRBV6-1	.	TRBJ2-7	CASSEEYQGNYEQYF	TGTGCCAGCAGTGAAGAATACCAGGGAAACTACGAGCAGTACTTC
few	TRBV5-1	.	TRBJ1-1	CASSLDLNTEAFF	TGCGCCAGCAGCCTCGACTTGAACACTGAAGCTTTCTTT
.	TRBV27	.	TRBJ2-1	CASSTHSDFYNEQFF	TGTGCCAGCAGTACTCATTCGGACTTCTACAATGAGCAGTTCTTC
.	TRBV6-1	TRBD1	TRBJ2-7	CASSEGQHSYEQYF	TGTGCCAGCAGTGAGGGACAGCACTCCTACGAGCAGTACTTC
few	TRBV18	TRBD1	TRBJ1-1	CASSPAGGTEAFF	TGTGCCAGCTCACCTGCAGGGGGCACTGAAGCTTTCTTT
.	TRBV7-9	.	TRBJ1-1	CASSLAFGLGGEAFF	TGTGCCAGCAGCTTAGCGTTTGGTCTTGGAGGTGAAGCTTTCTTT
.	TRBV11-2	TRBD1	TRBJ2-7	CASSPDRDSSYEQYF	TGTGCCAGCAGCCCAGACAGGGACAGCTCCTACGAGCAGTACTTC
.	TRBV19	.	TRBJ2-7	CASGEEGEQYF	TGTGCCAGTGGGGAGGAGGGCGAGCAGTACTTC
.	TRBV25-1	TRBD1	TRBJ2-2	CASSTPTGQMNTGELFF	TGTGCCAGCAGCACTCCGACGGGACAGATGAACACCGGGGAGCTGTTTTTT
.	TRBV6-1	TRBD1	TRBJ1-2	CASNKGGAGYGYTF	TGTGCCAGCAATAAAGGGGGCGCCGGCTATGGCTACACCTTC
once	TRBV28	.	TRBJ1-2	CASSRTGTHSSGNYGYTF	TGTGCCAGCAGCCGAACCGGGACTCACTCTTCCGGTAACTATGGCTACACCTTC
.	TRBV10-1	.	TRBJ2-3	CASETATTDTQYF	TGCGCCAGCGAAACAGCTACCACAGATACGCAGTATTTT
.	TRBV5-4	TRBD2	TRBJ2-7	CASSLTVAGRRTYEQYF	TGTGCCAGCAGCTTGACAGTAGCGGGAAGGAGGACCTACGAGCAGTACTTC
.	TRBV4-1	TRBD1	TRBJ1-6	CASSLARDRLNSPLHF	TGCGCCAGCAGCCTTGCCCGGGACAGACTTAATTCACCCCTCCACTTT
.	TRBV2	.	TRBJ1-1	CASILSRQMNTEAFF	TGTGCCAGCATCCTTAGCCGACAGATGAACACTGAAGCTTTCTTT
few	TRBV5-8	.	TRBJ1-1	CASSFTDSLNTEAFF	TGTGCCAGCAGCTTCACAGACAGCTTGAACACTGAAGCTTTCTTT
.	TRBV27	.	TRBJ1-6	CASSLFAPGQINSPLHF	TGTGCCAGCAGTTTATTTGCCCCGGGACAAATTAATTCACCCCTCCACTTT
.	TRBV2	.	TRBJ2-6	CASQGSGANVLTF	TGTGCCAGCCAGGGGTCTGGGGCCAACGTCCTGACTTTC
.	TRBV5-1	.	TRBJ2-3	CASSLSAPRVDTQYF	TGCGCCAGCAGCTTGTCGGCCCCTCGGGTTGATACGCAGTATTTT
.	TRBV5-1	TRBD1	TRBJ1-5	CASSPGQGGQPQHF	TGCGCCAGCAGCCCGGGACAGGGCGGACAGCCCCAGCATTTT
.	TRBV7-2	.	TRBJ1-5	CASSGTGFEQPQHF	TGTGCCAGCAGCGGAACAGGGTTTGAGCAGCCCCAGCATTTT
once	TRBV6-5	.	TRBJ2-7	CASSYSASYEQYF	TGTGCCAGCAGTTACTCGGCCAGCTACGAGCAGTACTTC
.	TRBV10-3	.	TRBJ2-1	CAISGLEIDEQFF	TGTGCCATCAGTGGACTAGAGATCGATGAGCAGTTCTTC
.	TRBV6-6	TRBD1	TRBJ1-4	CASKDRGNGNEKLFF	TGTGCCAGCAAAGACAGGGGGAATGGTAATGAAAAACTGTTTTTT
.	TRBV19	.	TRBJ2-3	CASSGTVGGDTQYF	TGTGCCAGTAGTGGGACGGTCGGGGGAGATACGCAGTATTTT
.	TRBV9	.	TRBJ1-4	CASSVGQGDYEKLFF	TGTGCCAGCAGCGTAGGGCAGGGTGATTATGAAAAACTGTTTTTT